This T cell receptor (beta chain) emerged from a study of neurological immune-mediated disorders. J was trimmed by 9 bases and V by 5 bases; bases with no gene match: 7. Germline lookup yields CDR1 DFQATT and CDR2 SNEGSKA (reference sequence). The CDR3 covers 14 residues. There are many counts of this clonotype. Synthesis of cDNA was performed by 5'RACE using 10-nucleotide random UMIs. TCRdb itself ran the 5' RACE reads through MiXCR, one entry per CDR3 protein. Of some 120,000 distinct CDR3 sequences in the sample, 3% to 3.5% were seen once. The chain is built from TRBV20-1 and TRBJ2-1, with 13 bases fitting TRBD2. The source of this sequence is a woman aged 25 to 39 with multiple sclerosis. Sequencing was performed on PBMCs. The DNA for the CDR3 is TGCAGTGCTCGGTGGGGACTAGCGGGAAGTGAGCAGTTCTTC. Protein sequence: CSARWGLAGSEQFF.